This T cell receptor beta chain was obtained from a study of cytotoxic CD8 clonotypes in ibrutinib-treated CLL. Clones were read by immunoSEQ multiplex PCR, and TCRdb kept only the in-frame ones, dropping some. The repertoire holds about 130,000 clones, with approximately 83% as singletons. J gave up 4 bases and V 2 bases, and 5 bases lay outside the gene matches. Germline CDR1 and CDR2: GTSNPN and SVGIG (reference sequence). The CDR3 has 14 amino acids. The J gene is TRBJ1-2, the V gene TRBV30; 9 bases are a match to TRBD1. The specimen was PBMCs, collected after 24 months of ibrutinib treatment. This receptor was taken from a human donor with chronic lymphocytic leukemia. The CDR3: CAWSRDRARYGYTF. The CDR3 DNA reads as TGTGCCTGGAGTCGGGACAGGGCCCGCTATGGCTACACCTTC.